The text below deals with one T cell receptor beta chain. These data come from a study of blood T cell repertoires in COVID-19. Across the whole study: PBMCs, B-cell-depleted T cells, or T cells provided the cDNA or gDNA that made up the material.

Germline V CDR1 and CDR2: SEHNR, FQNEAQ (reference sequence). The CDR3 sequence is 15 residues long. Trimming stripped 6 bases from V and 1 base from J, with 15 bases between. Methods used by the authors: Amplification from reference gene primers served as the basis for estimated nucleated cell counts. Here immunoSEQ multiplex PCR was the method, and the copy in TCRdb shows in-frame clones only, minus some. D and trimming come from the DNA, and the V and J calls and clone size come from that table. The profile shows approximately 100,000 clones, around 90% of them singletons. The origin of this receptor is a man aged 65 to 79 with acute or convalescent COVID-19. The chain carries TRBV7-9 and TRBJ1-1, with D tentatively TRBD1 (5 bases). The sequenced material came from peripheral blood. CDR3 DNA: TGTGCCAGCAGTTTCAATTCAGGGCCGAACACTGAAGCTTTCTTT. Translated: CASSFNSGPNTEAFF.